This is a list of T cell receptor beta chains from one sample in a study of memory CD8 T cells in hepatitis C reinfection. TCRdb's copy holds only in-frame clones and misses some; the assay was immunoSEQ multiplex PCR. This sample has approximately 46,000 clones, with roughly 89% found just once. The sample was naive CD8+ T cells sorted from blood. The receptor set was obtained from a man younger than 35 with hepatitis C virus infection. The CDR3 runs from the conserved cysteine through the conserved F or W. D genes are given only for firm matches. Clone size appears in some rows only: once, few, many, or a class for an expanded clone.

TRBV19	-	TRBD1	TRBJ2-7	CASSIGTGEYEQYF	TGTGCCAGTAGTATAGGGACAGGAGAATACGAGCAGTACTTC
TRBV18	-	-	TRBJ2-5	CASSSSGQLQETQYF	TGTGCCAGCTCATCCTCAGGACAGCTCCAGGAGACCCAGTACTTC
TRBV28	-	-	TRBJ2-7	CASTTPGGSYEQYF	TGTGCCAGCACCACTCCTGGGGGCAGCTACGAGCAGTACTTC
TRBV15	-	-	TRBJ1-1	CATSRTDNTEAFF	TGTGCCACCAGCCGGACAGATAACACTGAAGCTTTCTTT
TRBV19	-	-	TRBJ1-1	CASSIGALMNTEAFF	TGTGCCAGTAGTATAGGTGCACTTATGAACACTGAAGCTTTCTTT
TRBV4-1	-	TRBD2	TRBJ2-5	CASSQVAGGLGTQYF	TGCGCCAGCAGCCAAGTTGCGGGGGGGCTGGGGACCCAGTACTTC
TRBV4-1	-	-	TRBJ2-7	CASSQDTGRAYEQYF	TGCGCCAGCAGCCAGGATACAGGGAGAGCCTACGAGCAGTACTTC
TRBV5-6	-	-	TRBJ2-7	CASSLVATGAYEQYF	TGTGCCAGCAGCTTAGTGGCTACGGGAGCCTACGAGCAGTACTTC
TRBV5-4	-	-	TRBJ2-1	CASSFFSGSSYNEQFF	TGTGCCAGCAGCTTTTTTAGCGGCAGCTCCTACAATGAGCAGTTCTTC
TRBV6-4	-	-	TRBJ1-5	CASSDEANQPQHF	TGTGCCAGCAGTGATGAAGCGAATCAGCCCCAGCATTTT
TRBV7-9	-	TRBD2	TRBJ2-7	CASSQGGTSGSYEQYF	TGTGCCAGCAGCCAGGGGGGGACTAGCGGGAGTTACGAGCAGTACTTC
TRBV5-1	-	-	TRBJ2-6	CASSLLGSPSSGANVLTF	TGCGCCAGCAGCTTGCTAGGTTCCCCTTCCTCTGGGGCCAACGTCCTGACTTTC
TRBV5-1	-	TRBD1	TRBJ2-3	CASSFPTGNTDTQYF	TGCGCCAGCAGCTTCCCGACAGGGAACACAGATACGCAGTATTTT
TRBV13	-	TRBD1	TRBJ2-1	CASSFTDRGNNEQFF	TGTGCCAGCAGTTTCACGGACAGGGGCAACAATGAGCAGTTCTTC
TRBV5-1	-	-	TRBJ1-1	CASSFRPGRDTEAFF	TGCGCCAGCAGCTTTAGGCCAGGGAGGGACACTGAAGCTTTCTTT
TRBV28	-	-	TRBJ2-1	CASSSTGNYNEQFF	TGTGCCAGCAGTTCCACAGGAAATTACAATGAGCAGTTCTTC
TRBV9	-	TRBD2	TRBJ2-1	CASSAWTSGYNEQFF	TGTGCCAGCAGCGCCTGGACTAGCGGTTACAATGAGCAGTTCTTC
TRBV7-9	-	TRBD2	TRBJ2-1	CASSLAARYNEQFF	TGTGCCAGCAGCCTAGCGGCTAGGTACAATGAGCAGTTCTTC
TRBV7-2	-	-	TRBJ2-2	CASSLEWPGTGELFF	TGTGCCAGCAGCTTAGAATGGCCGGGGACCGGGGAGCTGTTTTTT
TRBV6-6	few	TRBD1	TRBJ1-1	CASSSTGGGEAFF	TGTGCCAGCAGTTCGACAGGGGGCGGTGAAGCTTTCTTT
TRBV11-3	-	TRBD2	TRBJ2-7	CASSSRWLAGVYEQYF	TGTGCCAGCAGCTCGAGGTGGCTAGCGGGAGTATACGAGCAGTACTTC
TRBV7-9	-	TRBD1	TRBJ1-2	CASQGTGASEYGYTF	TGTGCCAGCCAGGGGACAGGTGCTTCGGAGTATGGCTACACCTTC
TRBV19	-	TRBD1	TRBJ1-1	CAFHRGVTEAFF	TGTGCCTTCCACAGGGGGGTCACTGAAGCTTTCTTT
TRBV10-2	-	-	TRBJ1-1	CASNPDRENTEAFF	TGCGCCAGCAACCCAGACAGAGAGAACACTGAAGCTTTCTTT
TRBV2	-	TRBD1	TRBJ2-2	CASSERVSGGADGELFF	TGTGCCAGCAGTGAAAGAGTATCAGGGGGCGCGGACGGGGAGCTGTTTTTT
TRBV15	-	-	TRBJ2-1	CATSRDLKKEVDNEQFF	TGTGCCACCAGCAGAGATCTCAAGAAGGAGGTGGACAATGAGCAGTTCTTC
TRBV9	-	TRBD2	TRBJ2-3	CASSRLAGATDTQYF	TGTGCCAGCAGCAGACTAGCGGGAGCGACAGATACGCAGTATTTT
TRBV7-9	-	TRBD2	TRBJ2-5	CASSLPRGEETQYF	TGTGCCAGCAGCTTACCCCGGGGGGAAGAGACCCAGTACTTC
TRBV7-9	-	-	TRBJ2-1	CASSSSVTGSSYNEQFF	TGTGCCAGCAGCTCTTCGGTTACGGGGAGCTCCTACAATGAGCAGTTCTTC
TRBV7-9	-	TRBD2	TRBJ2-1	CASRGLADSEQFF	TGTGCCAGCAGGGGACTAGCAGACTCAGAGCAGTTCTTC
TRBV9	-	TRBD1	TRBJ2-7	CASSGGTGSEQYF	TGTGCCAGCAGCGGGGGGACAGGGAGCGAGCAGTACTTC
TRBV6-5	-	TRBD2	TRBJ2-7	CASSIAGGYEQYF	TGTGCCAGCAGTATAGCGGGCGGCTACGAGCAGTACTTC
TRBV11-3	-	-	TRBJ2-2	CASSTRGGELFF	TGTGCCAGCAGCACCAGGGGCGGGGAGCTGTTTTTT
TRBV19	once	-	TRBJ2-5	CASSSRPRPEETQYF	TGTGCCAGTAGTTCACGACCGCGGCCGGAGGAGACCCAGTACTTC
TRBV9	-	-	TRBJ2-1	CAKWSGTGDEQFF	TGTGCCAAATGGTCTGGGACTGGGGATGAGCAGTTCTTC
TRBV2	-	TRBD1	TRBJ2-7	CASSPAAGGYEQYF	TGTGCCAGCAGTCCTGCCGCAGGGGGCTACGAGCAGTACTTC
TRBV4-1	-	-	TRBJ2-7	CASSQETGRAYEQYF	TGCGCCAGCAGCCAAGAAACAGGGCGGGCCTACGAGCAGTACTTC
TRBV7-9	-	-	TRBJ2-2	CASNSRTGELFF	TGTGCCAGCAATAGTAGAACCGGGGAGCTGTTTTTT
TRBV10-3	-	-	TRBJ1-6	CASSQTESNSPLHF	TGTGCCAGCAGTCAGACTGAAAGTAATTCACCCCTCCACTTT
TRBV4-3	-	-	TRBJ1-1	CASSQDGGDDDTEAFF	TGCGCCAGCAGCCAAGACGGAGGGGATGATGACACTGAAGCTTTCTTT
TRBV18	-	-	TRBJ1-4	CASSESDGATNEKLFF	TGTGCCAGCTCGGAGTCAGACGGGGCAACTAATGAAAAACTGTTTTTT
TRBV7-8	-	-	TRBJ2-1	CASSGTSSSYNEQFF	TGTGCCAGCAGCGGAACTAGCAGCTCCTACAATGAGCAGTTCTTC
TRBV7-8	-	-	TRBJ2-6	CASSQGGSGANVLTF	TGTGCCAGCAGCCAGGGGGGATCTGGGGCCAACGTCCTGACTTTC
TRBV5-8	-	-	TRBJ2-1	CASSLLVAGAYNEQFF	TGTGCCAGCAGCCTCCTAGTGGCCGGGGCCTACAATGAGCAGTTCTTC
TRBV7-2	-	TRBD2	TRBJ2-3	CASSLNSKAGTTDTQYF	TGTGCCAGCAGCTTAAATAGTAAAGCGGGGACCACAGATACGCAGTATTTT